One and the same sample provided the 22 T cell receptor beta chains below, sequenced in a study of T cell repertoires in aging, cancer and after chemotherapy. Amplification of TCR beta used genomic DNA extracted from peripheral blood. A mixed TRB-A/B primer pool amplified rearranged TRB by multiplex touch-down PCR. TCRdb independently ran MiXCR on the multiplex PCR reads; one entry per CDR3 protein. The table has some 10,000 distinct CDR3 sequences, roughly 29% seen once; the top ten hold approximately 2%. The specimen sequenced was blood. The receptors shown here come from a human donor in good health.

By its share, this clonotype is medium-sized (0.01 to 0.1%). The chain couples TRBV29-1 to TRBJ2-2; D is perhaps TRBD1 (5 bases). The CDR3 totals 14 residues. The V gene's germline CDR1 is SQVTM and CDR2 ANQGSEA. Deletions cut 4 bases from V and 1 base from J, with 10 bases between. CDR3 region: CSVGPGRNTGELFF. The CDR3 region has the DNA TGCAGCGTTGGACCAGGGCGGAACACCGGGGAGCTGTTTTTT.

Here the CDR3 DNA reads TGCAGTGCTAGAGATCCGGGACTAACGAATGAGCAGTTCTTC. This sequence encodes CSARDPGLTNEQFF. V gene TRBV20-1 combines with J gene TRBJ1-2; 7 bases fit TRBD2. The J call is doubtful: the DNA matches TRBJ2-1 better. Germline CDR1 and CDR2: DFQATT and SNEGSKA (reference sequence). This CDR3 contains 14 residues.

About this clonotype itself: An end of the junction does not agree with germline; a read error may underlie this. The chain employs TRBV12-3 or TRBV12-4 and TRBJ2-1; TRBD2 aligns across 10 bases. The CDR3 loop spans 13 amino acids. In DNA, the CDR3 is TGTGCCAGCAGGTCCAGCGGGAGGGTAAGCGAAACCTTC. Translation: CASRSSGRVSETF.

The chain uses TRBV12-3 or TRBV12-4 and TRBJ2-1, with D perhaps TRBD2 (5 bases). Trimming stripped 7 bases from V and 3 bases from J, with 16 bases between. CDR3 length: 15 amino acids. The DNA for the CDR3 is TGTGCCAGCACCCCCTCCGGGGATTTCTACAATGAGCAGTTCTTC. Protein product: CASTPSGDFYNEQFF.

This clonotype is medium-sized by share. The V and J genes are TRBV20-1 and TRBJ1-1; D remains unclear. The germline V gene has CDR1 DFQATT and CDR2 SNEGSKA (reference sequence). Deletions cut 1 base from V and 2 bases from J, with 8 bases between. The CDR3 consists of 13 residues. As DNA, the CDR3 is TGCAGTGCTAGAGTGCCGGGAAACACTGAAGCTTTCTTT. It is translated as CSARVPGNTEAFF.

This clonotype appeared a few times. The rearrangement uses TRBV24-1 and TRBJ2-5; 9 bases line up with TRBD1. Germline assignment: CDR1 KGHDR and CDR2 SFDVKD. After removal of 3 bases from V and 5 bases from J, the junction contained 3 bases not matched to a gene. CDR3 length: 14 amino acids. The CDR3 DNA sequence: TGTGCCACCAGTGATGGGACAGGGAGTGAGACCCAGTACTTC. Its translation is CATSDGTGSETQYF.

In this sample, this clonotype is medium-sized. The chain's CDR3 is CSARAAGGYNSPLHF. CDR3 coding DNA: TGCAGTGCTAGAGCGGCAGGGGGCTATAATTCACCCCTCCACTTT. The chain couples TRBV20-1 to TRBJ1-6; 7 nucleotides line up with TRBD1. CDR1 and CDR2 (germline): DFQATT, SNEGSKA (reference sequence). The CDR3 consists of 15 residues. V lost 1 base to trimming and J lost 3 bases; unmatched junction nucleotides: 3.

The chain links TRBV12-3 or TRBV12-4 to TRBJ2-5, with 8 bases aligning to TRBD2. This CDR3 comprises 16 residues. The junction had 15 bases not matched to a gene; V was cut back by 5 bases and J by 7 bases. The DNA of the CDR3 is TGTGCCAGCAGTCCAACAGGAGCGGGGGCGTTCGGGACCCAGTACTTC. This codes for CASSPTGAGAFGTQYF.

This clonotype appeared once. This chain joins TRBV9 and TRBJ1-1; D call uncertain. Germline lookup yields CDR1 SGDLS and CDR2 YYNGEE. The CDR3 sequence is 14 residues long. V lost 0 bases to trimming and J lost 4 bases, with 10 bases between them. Here the CDR3 reads CASSVVASGTEAFF. CDR3 DNA sequence: TGTGCCAGCAGCGTAGTAGCCTCCGGCACTGAAGCTTTCTTT. Using reference TRBV9 and TRBJ1-1 for the parts outside the CDR3, the full variable domain is DSGVTQTPKHLITATGQRVTLRCSPRSGDLSVYWYQQSLDQGLQFLIQYYNGEERAKGNILERFSAQQFPDLHSELNLSSLELGDSALYFCASSVVASGTEAFFGQGTRLTVV.

The chain couples TRBV5-1 to TRBJ1-5; D gene ambiguous. The CDR3 is 14 residues long. The V and J ends lost 3 bases and 2 bases respectively, with 9 bases between them. Germline loops: CDR1 SGHRS, CDR2 YFSETQ. The CDR3 coding sequence is TGCGCCAGCAGCTCTGAGGGCGGCAATCAGCCCCAGCATTTT. Translating it yields CASSSEGGNQPQHF. The complete variable domain, with remaining parts taken from reference TRBV5-1 and TRBJ1-5, reads KAGVTQTPRYLIKTRGQQVTLSCSPISGHRSVSWYQQTPGQGLQFLFEYFSETQRNKGNFPGRFSGRQFSNSRSEMNVSTLELGDSALYLCASSSEGGNQPQHFGDGTRLSIL.

The J gene is TRBJ2-1, the V gene TRBV27, with TRBD1 matching 7 bases. The CDR3 runs to 17 residues. The germline V gene encodes CDR1 MNHEY and CDR2 SMNVEV (reference sequence). The V segment lost 1 base and the J segment 0 bases; nucleotides outside the gene matches: 6. CDR3 coding DNA: TGTGCCAGCAGTTTATTAGGGGGCACGAGCTCCTACAATGAGCAGTTCTTC. It is translated as CASSLLGGTSSYNEQFF.

This clonotype is labeled as medium-sized (0.01 to 0.1%). V gene TRBV6-5 combines with J gene TRBJ1-2; D not resolved. Between the trimmed V and J ends, which lost 4 bases and 7 bases, there was a span of 10 bases. The CDR3 is 12 residues long. CDR1 is MNHEY and CDR2 is SVGAGI in the germline V gene. CDR3 sequence: CASSSGLGGYTF. CDR3 sequence (DNA): TGTGCCAGCAGTTCAGGACTGGGTGGCTACACCTTC.

This clonotype was detected only a few times. The DNA for the CDR3 is TGTGCCAGCAGTTACTCGGCAGGGTCTGGGGCCAACGTCCTGACTTTC. This encodes CASSYSAGSGANVLTF. The J gene is TRBJ2-6, the V gene TRBV6-5; the D gene is possibly TRBD1 (5 bases). The CDR3 totals 16 residues. Trimming took off 0 bases at V and 1 base at J, with 7 bases between the two ends. Germline V gene sequence: CDR1 MNHEY, CDR2 SVGAGI.

This clonotype was detected a few times. The chain uses TRBV7-2 and TRBJ2-3; TRBD2 aligns across 8 bases. The CDR3 loop spans 16 amino acids. Germline-derived CDR1 and CDR2 are SGHTA and FQGNSA. The V gene end was trimmed by 5 bases and the J gene end by 0 bases; junction bases not matched to a gene: 7. The CDR3 sequence is CASSLVLAASTDTQYF. The CDR3 DNA reads as TGTGCCAGCAGCCTAGTACTAGCGGCTAGCACAGATACGCAGTATTTT.

This clonotype was counted only a few times. The chain uses TRBV18 and TRBJ2-6; weak D call: TRBD1 (5 bases). Trimming stripped 5 bases from V and 0 bases from J, with 8 bases between. The CDR3 is made up of 15 amino acids. Germline values: CDR1 KGHSH, CDR2 LQKENI. The chain's CDR3 is CASSIQASGANVLTF. CDR3 DNA: TGTGCCAGCTCAATACAGGCCTCTGGGGCCAACGTCCTGACTTTC.

This clonotype came up a few times. This chain links TRBV10-3 with TRBJ2-7, with 8 bases identical to TRBD1. CDR1 and CDR2 (germline): ENHRY, SYGVKD. J gave up 7 bases and V 2 bases, and 10 bases lay outside the gene matches. The CDR3 runs 15 residues. The CDR3 is CAISELDQGAWEQYF. As DNA, the CDR3 is TGTGCCATCAGTGAGCTTGATCAGGGGGCTTGGGAGCAGTACTTC.

This clonotype was counted a few times. The V and J genes are TRBV6-6 and TRBJ1-5, with a weak D call TRBD1 (5 bases). Germline loops: CDR1 MNHNY, CDR2 SVGAGI (reference sequence). Trimming pared 0 bases from V and 2 bases from J, leaving 14 bases between. The CDR3 is made up of 17 amino acids. The CDR3 region has the DNA TGTGCCAGCAGTTACTCCCCTTCCGTGACAGGCAATCAGCCCCAGCATTTT. Residues: CASSYSPSVTGNQPQHF.

This clonotype is medium-sized (0.01 to 0.1%). V and J are TRBV19 and TRBJ1-2, with D hard to call. Germline V lookup: CDR1 LNHDA, CDR2 SQIVND (reference sequence). Trimming removed 4 bases from V and 8 bases from J, with 14 bases in between. This CDR3 region has 13 residues. This chain's CDR3 is CASSTRPSEGYTF. In DNA, the CDR3 is TGTGCCAGTAGTACCCGCCCCTCAGAGGGCTACACCTTC.

The rearrangement joins TRBV28 to TRBJ1-5; D not resolved. This CDR3 comprises 20 residues. The V end was cut by 2 bases, the J end by 3 bases, with 26 bases between. From germline, CDR1 is MDHEN and CDR2 SYDVKM. CDR3 bases: TGTGCCAGCAGTTTAGATGAGGTCAACTACCTTCCTATCCCCAATCAGCCCCAGCATTTT. Translation: CASSLDEVNYLPIPNQPQHF.

The chain is built from TRBV20-1 and TRBJ2-1; D is perhaps TRBD2 (5 bases). Trimming removed 2 bases at V and 9 bases at J, with 11 bases between. The CDR3 length is 12 residues. From germline, CDR1 is DFQATT and CDR2 SNEGSKA (reference sequence). The CDR3, as DNA: TGCAGTGCTAGACAACTAGATACTGAGCAGTTCTTC. It codes for CSARQLDTEQFF.

This clonotype was observed a handful of times. The chain is built from TRBV7-9 and TRBJ2-1; D gene ambiguous. V gave up 5 bases and J gave up 9 bases, with 8 bases separating them. The length of the CDR3 is 11 residues. Germline CDR1 SEHNR, CDR2 FQNEAQ (reference sequence). The CDR3 region has the DNA TGTGCCAGCAGCCCCCCCGGTGAGCAGTTCTTC. Protein: CASSPPGEQFF.

The CDR3 DNA reads as TGCGCCAGCAGCTACAACACCGGGGAGCTGTTTTTT. This translates into CASSYNTGELFF. The chain combines TRBV5-1 with TRBJ2-2; D is unresolved. This CDR3 is 12 amino acids long. The germline V gene has CDR1 SGHRS and CDR2 YFSETQ. The V end lost 3 bases, the J end lost 2 bases, and 2 bases lay between the germline ends.